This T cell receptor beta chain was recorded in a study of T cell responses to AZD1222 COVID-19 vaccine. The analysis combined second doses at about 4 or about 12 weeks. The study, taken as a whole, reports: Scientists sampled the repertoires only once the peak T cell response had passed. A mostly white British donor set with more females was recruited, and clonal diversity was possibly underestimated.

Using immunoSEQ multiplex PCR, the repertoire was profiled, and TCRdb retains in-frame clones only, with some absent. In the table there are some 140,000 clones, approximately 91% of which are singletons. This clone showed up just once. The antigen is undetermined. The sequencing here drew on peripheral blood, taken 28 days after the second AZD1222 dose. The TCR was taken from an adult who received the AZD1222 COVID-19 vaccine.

The CDR3 DNA reads as TGCGCCAGCAGCCAAGATTATAGCCCCCTTAACATTGGCTACACCTTC. Protein sequence: CASSQDYSPLNIGYTF. This rearrangement joins TRBV4-3 to TRBJ1-2; D is unclear. Germline CDR1 reads LGHNA; CDR2 reads YSLEER. Trimming left V 0 bases short and J 7 bases short, with 18 bases between. This CDR3 region has 16 residues.